This entry is about one TCR beta chain. The target antigen is unknown. MiXCR was run by TCRdb on the 5' RACE reads, yielding one entry per CDR3 protein. This repertoire shows hundreds of thousands of distinct CDR3 sequences, 24% found once; its top ten account for around 8.8%. The data are from a study of T-cell memory formation after mild COVID-19. Notes on the study in general: Clones from the second wave (peaking day 37) had unconfirmed SARS-CoV-2 specificity. CD4/CD8 balance characterized clones contracting day 15 to 85, and CD4+ skew characterized later expanders.

Sequencing was carried out using PBMCs or a T cell subset sorted from them (not recorded which). The TCR was taken from an adult woman who had mild COVID-19 (a few samples of this study predate the infection). Cell type and time point are not known.

CDR3 in amino acids: CASSYKRLAGDTGELFF. The CDR3 DNA reads as TGTGCCAGCAGTTACAAGAGACTAGCGGGAGACACCGGGGAGCTGTTTTTT. This rearrangement joins TRBV6-6 to TRBJ2-2; 12 nucleotides match TRBD2. With 2 bases clipped from V and 3 bases from J, the junction kept 4 bases outside the gene matches. CDR3 length: 17 amino acids. The V gene's germline CDR1 is MNHNY and CDR2 SVGAGI (reference sequence).